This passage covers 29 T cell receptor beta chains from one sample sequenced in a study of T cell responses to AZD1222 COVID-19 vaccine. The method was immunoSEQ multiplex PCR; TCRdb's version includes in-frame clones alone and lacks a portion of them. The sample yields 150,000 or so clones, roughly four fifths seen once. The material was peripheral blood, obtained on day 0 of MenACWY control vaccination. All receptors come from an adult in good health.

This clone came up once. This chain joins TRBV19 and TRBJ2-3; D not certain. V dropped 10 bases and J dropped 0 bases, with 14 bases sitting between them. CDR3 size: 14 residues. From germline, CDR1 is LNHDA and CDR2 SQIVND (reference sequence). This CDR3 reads CATQSVRSTDTQYF. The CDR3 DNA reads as TGTGCCACCCAGTCGGTAAGGAGCACAGATACGCAGTATTTT.

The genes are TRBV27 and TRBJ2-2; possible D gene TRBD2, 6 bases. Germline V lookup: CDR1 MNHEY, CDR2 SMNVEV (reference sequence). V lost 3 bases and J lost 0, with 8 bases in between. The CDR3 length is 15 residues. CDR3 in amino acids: CASSFPGANTGELFF. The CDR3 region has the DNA TGTGCCAGCAGTTTTCCGGGGGCGAACACCGGGGAGCTGTTTTTT.

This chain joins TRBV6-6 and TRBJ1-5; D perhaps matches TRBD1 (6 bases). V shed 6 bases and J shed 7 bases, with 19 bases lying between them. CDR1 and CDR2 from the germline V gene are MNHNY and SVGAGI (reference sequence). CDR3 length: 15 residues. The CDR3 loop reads CASSQRQDGRQPQHF. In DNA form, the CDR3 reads TGTGCCAGCAGCCAACGACAGGATGGAAGACAGCCCCAGCATTTT.

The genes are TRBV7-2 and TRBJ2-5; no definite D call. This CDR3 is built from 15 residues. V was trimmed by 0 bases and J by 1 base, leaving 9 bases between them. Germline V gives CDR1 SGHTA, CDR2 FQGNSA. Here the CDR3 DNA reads TGTGCCAGCAGCTTAGCGTGGCCCAGCCAAGAGACCCAGTACTTC. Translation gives CASSLAWPSQETQYF.

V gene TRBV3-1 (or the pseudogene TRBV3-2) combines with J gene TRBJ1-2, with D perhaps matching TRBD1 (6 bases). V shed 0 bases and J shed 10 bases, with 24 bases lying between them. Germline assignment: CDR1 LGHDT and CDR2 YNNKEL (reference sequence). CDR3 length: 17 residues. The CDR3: CASSQDGSGGALGTYTF. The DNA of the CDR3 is TGTGCCAGCAGCCAAGACGGGAGTGGGGGCGCCCTCGGGACCTACACCTTC.

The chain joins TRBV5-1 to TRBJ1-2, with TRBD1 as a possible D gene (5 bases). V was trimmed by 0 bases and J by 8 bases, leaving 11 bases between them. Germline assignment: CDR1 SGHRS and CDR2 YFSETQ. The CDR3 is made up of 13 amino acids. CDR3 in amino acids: CASSLDRPRGYTF. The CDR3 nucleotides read TGCGCCAGCAGCTTGGACAGGCCTCGGGGCTACACCTTC.

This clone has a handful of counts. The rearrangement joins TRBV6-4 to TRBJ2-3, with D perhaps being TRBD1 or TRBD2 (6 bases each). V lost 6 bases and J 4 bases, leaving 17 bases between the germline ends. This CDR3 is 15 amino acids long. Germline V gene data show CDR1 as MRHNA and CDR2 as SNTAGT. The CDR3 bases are TGTGCCAGCAGCAGTGTTCCGGGGGCGTCAGATACGCAGTATTTT. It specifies CASSSVPGASDTQYF.

The CDR3: CASSQAQGVNTGELFF. CDR3 in DNA: TGCGCCAGCAGCCAAGCCCAGGGGGTTAACACCGGGGAGCTGTTTTTT. The rearrangement joins TRBV4-1 to TRBJ2-2; 7 bases are shared with TRBD1. Germline V gives CDR1 MGHRA, CDR2 YSYEKL. V was clipped by 1 base and J by 2 bases; unmatched bases: 4. The CDR3 totals 16 residues.

CDR3 residues: CATSEGSSYNSPLHF. DNA of the CDR3: TGTGCCACCTCGGAGGGGAGCTCCTATAATTCACCCCTCCACTTT. The V call is TRBV27, the J call TRBJ1-6; possible D gene TRBD1, 5 bases. Germline V gene lookup returns CDR1 MNHEY and CDR2 SMNVEV (reference sequence). Trimming left V 10 bases short and J 0 bases short, with 13 bases between. This CDR3 is 15 amino acids long.

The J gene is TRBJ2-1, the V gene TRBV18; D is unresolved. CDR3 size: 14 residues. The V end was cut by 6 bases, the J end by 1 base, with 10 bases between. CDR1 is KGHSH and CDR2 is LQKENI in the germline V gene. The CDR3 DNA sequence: TGTGCCAGCTCCCCTTGGGGTTCCTACAATGAGCAGTTCTTC. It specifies CASSPWGSYNEQFF.

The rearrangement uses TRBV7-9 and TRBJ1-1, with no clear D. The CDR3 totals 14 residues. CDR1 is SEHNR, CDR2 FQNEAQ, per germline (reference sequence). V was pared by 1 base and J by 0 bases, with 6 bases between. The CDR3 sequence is CASSLGSVNTEAFF. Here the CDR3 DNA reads TGTGCCAGCAGCTTAGGTTCGGTGAACACTGAAGCTTTCTTT.

CDR3 bases: TGTGCCAGCAGCCTCCACAGGGGGCAGGGCTCTGGAAACACCATATATTTT. Its translation: CASSLHRGQGSGNTIYF. The V gene is TRBV5-5, the J gene TRBJ1-3; 9 nucleotides agree with TRBD1. Germline CDR1 reads SGHKS; CDR2 reads YYEKEE (reference sequence). The CDR3 runs to 17 residues. V gave up 4 bases and J gave up 0 bases; unmatched junction bases: 8.

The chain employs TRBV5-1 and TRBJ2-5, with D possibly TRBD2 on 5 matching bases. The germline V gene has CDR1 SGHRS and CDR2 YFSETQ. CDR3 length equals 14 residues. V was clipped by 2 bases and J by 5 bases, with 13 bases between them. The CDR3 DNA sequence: TGCGCCAGCAGCTTCCCCGGGGTAGGGGAGACCCAGTACTTC. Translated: CASSFPGVGETQYF. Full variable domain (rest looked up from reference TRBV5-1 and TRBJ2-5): KAGVTQTPRYLIKTRGQQVTLSCSPISGHRSVSWYQQTPGQGLQFLFEYFSETQRNKGNFPGRFSGRQFSNSRSEMNVSTLELGDSALYLCASSFPGVGETQYFGPGTRLLVL.

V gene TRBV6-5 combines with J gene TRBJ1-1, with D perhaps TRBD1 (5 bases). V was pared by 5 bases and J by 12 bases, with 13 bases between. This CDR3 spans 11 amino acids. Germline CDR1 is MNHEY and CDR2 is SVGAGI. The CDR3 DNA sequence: TGTGCCAGCAGTCCCGGGACCTTGACTTTCTTT. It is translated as CASSPGTLTFF.

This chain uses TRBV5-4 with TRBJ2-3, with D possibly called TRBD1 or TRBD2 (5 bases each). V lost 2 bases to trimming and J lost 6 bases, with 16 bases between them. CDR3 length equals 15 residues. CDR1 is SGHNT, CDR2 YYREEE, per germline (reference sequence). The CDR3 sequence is CASSFRGAWMDTQYF. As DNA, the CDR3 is TGTGCCAGCAGCTTCCGGGGCGCGTGGATGGATACGCAGTATTTT.

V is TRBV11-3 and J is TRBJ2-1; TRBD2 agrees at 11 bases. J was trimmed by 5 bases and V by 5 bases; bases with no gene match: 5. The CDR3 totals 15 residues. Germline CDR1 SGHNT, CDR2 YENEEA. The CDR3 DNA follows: TGTGCCAGCAGCCCTGGTAGCGGGGGGGACAATGAGCAGTTCTTC. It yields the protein CASSPGSGGDNEQFF. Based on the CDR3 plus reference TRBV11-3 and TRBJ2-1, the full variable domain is EAGVVQSPRYKIIEKKQPVAFWCNPISGHNTLYWYLQNLGQGPELLIRYENEEAVDDSQLPKDRFSAERLKGVDSTLKIQPAELGDSAVYLCASSPGSGGDNEQFFGPGTRLTVL.

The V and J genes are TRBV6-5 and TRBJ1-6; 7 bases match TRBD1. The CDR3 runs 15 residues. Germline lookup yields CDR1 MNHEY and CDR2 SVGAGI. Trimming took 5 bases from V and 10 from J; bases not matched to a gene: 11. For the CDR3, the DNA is TGTGCCAGCAGTCAATCGACAGGGAAGCTCTCACCCCTCCACTTT. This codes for CASSQSTGKLSPLHF.

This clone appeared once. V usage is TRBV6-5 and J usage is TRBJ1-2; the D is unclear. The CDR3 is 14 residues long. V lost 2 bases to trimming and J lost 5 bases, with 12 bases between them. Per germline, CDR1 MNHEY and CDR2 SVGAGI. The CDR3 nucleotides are TGTGCCAGCAGTTACGGTCGGGTTGGGTATGGCTACACCTTC. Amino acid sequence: CASSYGRVGYGYTF.

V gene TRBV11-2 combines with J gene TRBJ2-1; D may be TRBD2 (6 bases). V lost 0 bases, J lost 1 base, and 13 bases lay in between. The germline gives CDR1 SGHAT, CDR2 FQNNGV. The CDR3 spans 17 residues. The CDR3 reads CASSLDSPGRSYNEQFF. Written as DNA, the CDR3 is TGTGCCAGCAGCTTAGATTCCCCAGGGAGGTCCTACAATGAGCAGTTCTTC.

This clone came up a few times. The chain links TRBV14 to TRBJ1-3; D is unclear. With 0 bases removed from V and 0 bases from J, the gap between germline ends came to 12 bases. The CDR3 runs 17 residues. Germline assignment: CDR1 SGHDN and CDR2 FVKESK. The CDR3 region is CASSQDSPRVSGNTIYF. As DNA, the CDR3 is TGTGCCAGCAGCCAAGATTCCCCCCGAGTCTCTGGAAACACCATATATTTT.

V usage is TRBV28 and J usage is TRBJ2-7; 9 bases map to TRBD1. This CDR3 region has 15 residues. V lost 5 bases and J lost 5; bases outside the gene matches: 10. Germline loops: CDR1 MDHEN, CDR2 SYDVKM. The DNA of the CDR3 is TGTGCCAGCAGTCCTCGGGACAGGGAGGCACACGAGCAGTACGTC. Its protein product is CASSPRDREAHEQYV.

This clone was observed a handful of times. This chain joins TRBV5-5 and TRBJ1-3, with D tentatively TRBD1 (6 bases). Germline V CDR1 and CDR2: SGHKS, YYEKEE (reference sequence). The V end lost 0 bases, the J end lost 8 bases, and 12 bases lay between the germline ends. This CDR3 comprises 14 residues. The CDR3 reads CASSLAQGRDTIYF. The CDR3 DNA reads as TGTGCCAGCAGCTTGGCCCAGGGGAGGGACACCATATATTTT.

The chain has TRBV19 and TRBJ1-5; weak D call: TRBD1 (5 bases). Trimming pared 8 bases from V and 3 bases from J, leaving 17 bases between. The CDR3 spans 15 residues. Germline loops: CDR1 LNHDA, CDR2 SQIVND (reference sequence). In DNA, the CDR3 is TGTGCCAGTGGCGCCGAGGGGTGGATCAATCAGCCCCAGCATTTT. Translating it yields CASGAEGWINQPQHF.

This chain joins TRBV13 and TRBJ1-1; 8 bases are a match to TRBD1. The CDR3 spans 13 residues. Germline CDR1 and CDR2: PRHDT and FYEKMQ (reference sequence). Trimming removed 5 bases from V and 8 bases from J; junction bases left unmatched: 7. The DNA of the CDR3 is TGTGCCAGCAGCACCCGGACAGGGAAGGAAGCTTTCTTT. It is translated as CASSTRTGKEAFF.

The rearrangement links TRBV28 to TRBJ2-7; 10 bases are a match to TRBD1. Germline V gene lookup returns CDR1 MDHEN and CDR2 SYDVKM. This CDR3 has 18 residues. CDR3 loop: CASSPASVGWAGQGRFHV. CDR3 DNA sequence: TGTGCCAGCAGTCCCGCATCGGTGGGTTGGGCGGGACAGGGGCGGTTCCACGTC.

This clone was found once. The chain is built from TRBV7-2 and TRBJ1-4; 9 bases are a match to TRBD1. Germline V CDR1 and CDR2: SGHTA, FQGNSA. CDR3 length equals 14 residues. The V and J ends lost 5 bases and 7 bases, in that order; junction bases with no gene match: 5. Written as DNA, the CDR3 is TGTGCCAGCAGCCAGGACAGGGGAAGTGAAAAACTGTTTTTT. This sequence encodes CASSQDRGSEKLFF.

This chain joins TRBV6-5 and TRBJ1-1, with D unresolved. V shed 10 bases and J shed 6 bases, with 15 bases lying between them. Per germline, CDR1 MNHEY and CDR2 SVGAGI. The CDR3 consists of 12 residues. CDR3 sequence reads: CATQRPGAEAFF. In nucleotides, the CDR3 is TGTGCCACCCAGCGACCGGGCGCTGAAGCTTTCTTT.

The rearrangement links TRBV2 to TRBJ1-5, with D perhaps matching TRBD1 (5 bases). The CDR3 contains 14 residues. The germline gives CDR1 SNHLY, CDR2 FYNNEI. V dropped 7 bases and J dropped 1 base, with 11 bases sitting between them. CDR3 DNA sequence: TGTGCCAGCATGGGGGTTGGAAGCAATCAGCCCCAGCATTTT. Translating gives CASMGVGSNQPQHF.

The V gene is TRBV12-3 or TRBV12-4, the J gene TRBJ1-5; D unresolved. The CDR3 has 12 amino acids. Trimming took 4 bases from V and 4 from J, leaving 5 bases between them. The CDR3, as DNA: TGTGCCAGCAGTTCCGGAAATCAGCCCCAGCATTTT. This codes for CASSSGNQPQHF.